This TCR beta chain was retrieved from a study of low-dose radiotherapy and immunotherapy resistance in tumors. CDR1 and CDR2 from the germline V gene are SGHTA and FQGNSA. CDR3 length: 17 amino acids. With 2 bases clipped from V and 4 bases from J, the junction kept 6 bases outside the gene matches. Both TCRalpha and TCRbeta chains were reverse transcribed with V-gene-specific primers. TCRs underwent 20 PCR cycles of amplification with a constant-region primer and V-primer adapter. TCRdb reprocessed the reads with MiXCR, giving one entry per CDR3 protein. This sample yields about 9,800 distinct CDR3 sequences, of which 75% are seen a single time; roughly 1.5% belongs to the top ten. This clonotype has a handful of counts.

The receptor's source is a human donor with advanced metastatic prostate, ovarian, gallbladder or colorectal cancer (not recorded which). This table probably holds off-target reads from a library built for another chain. This chain joins TRBV7-2 and TRBJ2-1; 12 bases match TRBD2. CDR3 amino acids: CASSLTTTSGSYNEQFF. The DNA for the CDR3 is TGTGCCAGCAGCTTAACCACGACTAGCGGGAGTTACAATGAGCAGTTCTTC.